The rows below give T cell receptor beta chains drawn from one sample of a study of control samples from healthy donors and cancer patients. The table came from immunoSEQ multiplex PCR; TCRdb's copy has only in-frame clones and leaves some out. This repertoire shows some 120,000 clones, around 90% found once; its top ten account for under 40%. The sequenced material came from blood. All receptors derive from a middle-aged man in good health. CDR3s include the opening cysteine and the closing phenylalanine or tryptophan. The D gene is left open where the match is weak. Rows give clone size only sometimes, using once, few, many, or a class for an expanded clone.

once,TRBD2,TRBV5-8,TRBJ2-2,CASSRRVRGDTGELFF,TGTGCCAGCAGCCGGAGGGTCCGGGGGGACACCGGGGAGCTGTTTTTT
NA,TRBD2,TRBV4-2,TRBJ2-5,CASSPAPSSGEQETQYF,TGTGCCAGCAGCCCCGCCCCGTCTAGCGGGGAACAAGAGACCCAGTACTTC
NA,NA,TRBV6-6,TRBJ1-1,CASSYGGSSTEAFF,TGTGCCAGCAGTTACGGAGGGTCGAGCACTGAAGCTTTCTTT
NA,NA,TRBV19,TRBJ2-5,CASSIGWTSGETQYF,TGTGCCAGTAGTATTGGTTGGACGTCGGGAGAGACCCAGTACTTC
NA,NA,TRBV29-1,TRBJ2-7,CSVEDGTGSGGEQYF,TGCAGCGTTGAAGACGGGACGGGCAGTGGGGGCGAGCAGTACTTC
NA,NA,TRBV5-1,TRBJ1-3,CASANSISGNTIYF,TGCGCCAGCGCGAACAGCATCTCTGGAAACACCATATATTTT
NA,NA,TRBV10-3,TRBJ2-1,CAISEGQDLISSYNEQFF,TGTGCCATCAGTGAAGGTCAGGACCTAATAAGCTCCTACAATGAGCAGTTCTTC
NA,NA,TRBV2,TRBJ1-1,CASKQGRSTEAFF,TGTGCCAGCAAGCAGGGGAGGAGCACTGAAGCTTTCTTT
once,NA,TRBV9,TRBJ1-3,CASSIGGTGTTGNTIYF,TGTGCCAGCAGCATCGGAGGGACCGGGACCACTGGAAACACCATATATTTT
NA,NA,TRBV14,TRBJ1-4,CASSRTTTNEKLFF,TGTGCCAGCAGCAGGACAACAACTAATGAAAAACTGTTTTTT
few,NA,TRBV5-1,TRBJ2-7,CASSFQQPSYEQYF,TGCGCCAGCAGCTTCCAACAGCCATCCTACGAGCAGTACTTC
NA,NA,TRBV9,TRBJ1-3,CASSVGGGSGNTIYF,TGTGCCAGCAGCGTGGGGGGAGGCTCTGGAAACACCATATATTTT
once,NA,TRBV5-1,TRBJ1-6,CASSLDGTGINNSPLHF,TGCGCCAGCAGCTTGGATGGGACGGGGATCAATAATTCACCCCTCCACTTT
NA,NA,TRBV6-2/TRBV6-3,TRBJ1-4,CASSKGATNEKLFF,TGTGCCAGCAGCAAGGGTGCAACTAATGAAAAACTGTTTTTT
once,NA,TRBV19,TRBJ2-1,CASSMGPNEQFF,TGTGCCAGTAGTATGGGGCCCAATGAGCAGTTCTTC
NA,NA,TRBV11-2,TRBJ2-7,CASSLLAYEQYF,TGTGCCAGCAGCTTACTCGCCTACGAGCAGTACTTC
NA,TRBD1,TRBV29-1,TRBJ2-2,CSVVTGGIGELFF,TGCAGCGTTGTGACAGGGGGCATAGGGGAGCTGTTTTTT
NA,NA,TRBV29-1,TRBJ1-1,CSVEGYESTEAFF,TGCAGCGTTGAAGGGTATGAGAGCACTGAAGCTTTCTTT
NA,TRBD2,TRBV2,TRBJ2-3,CASSVGGGSTDTQYF,TGTGCCAGCAGTGTCGGGGGAGGGAGCACAGATACGCAGTATTTT
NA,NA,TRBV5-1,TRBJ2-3,CASNLPDGPDTQYF,TGCGCCAGCAATCTACCTGATGGGCCAGATACGCAGTATTTT
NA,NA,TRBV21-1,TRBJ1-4,CASCQPRDIPFATNEKLFF,TGTGCCAGCTGCCAGCCCCGGGACATACCATTTGCAACTAATGAAAAACTGTTTTTT
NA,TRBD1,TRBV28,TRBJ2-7,CASTPPGTGDHEQYF,TGTGCCAGCACCCCACCGGGGACAGGTGACCACGAGCAGTACTTC
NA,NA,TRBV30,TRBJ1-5,CAWSPSGTGNQPQHF,TGTGCCTGGTCCCCCAGCGGAACGGGAAATCAGCCCCAGCATTTT
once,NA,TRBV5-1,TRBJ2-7,CASSLVDRSYEQYF,TGCGCCAGCAGCTTGGTGGACAGATCCTACGAGCAGTACTTC
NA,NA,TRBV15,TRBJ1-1,CATEGWAEAFF,TGTGCCACCGAAGGTTGGGCTGAAGCTTTCTTT
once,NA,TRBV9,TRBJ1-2,CASSVESGGTGGYTF,TGTGCCAGCAGCGTAGAATCGGGAGGAACTGGGGGCTACACCTTC
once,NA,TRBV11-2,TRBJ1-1,CASSLGGFSAAFF,TGTGCCAGCAGCTTGGGAGGTTTTAGTGCAGCTTTCTTT
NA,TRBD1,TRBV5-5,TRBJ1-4,CASRTGNNEKLFF,TGTGCCAGCCGGACAGGGAATAATGAAAAACTGTTTTTT
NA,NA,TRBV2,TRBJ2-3,CASSSRGGAEDTQYF,TGTGCCAGCAGTTCTAGGGGGGGGGCGGAAGATACGCAGTATTTT
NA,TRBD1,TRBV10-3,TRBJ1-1,CAISKRQGEAEAFF,TGTGCCATCAGTAAACGACAGGGAGAAGCTGAAGCTTTCTTT
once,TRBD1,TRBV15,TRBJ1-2,CATSRDRANYGYTF,TGTGCCACCAGCAGGGACAGGGCCAACTATGGCTACACCTTC
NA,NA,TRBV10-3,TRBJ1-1,CATSQQASNTEAFF,TGTGCCACCTCACAACAGGCTTCGAACACTGAAGCTTTCTTT
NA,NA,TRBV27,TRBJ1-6,CASSLGVNSPLHF,TGTGCCAGCAGTTTAGGGGTTAATTCACCCCTCCACTTT
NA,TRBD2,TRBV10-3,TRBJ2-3,CAIGGGTDTQYF,TGTGCCATCGGGGGGGGCACAGATACGCAGTATTTT
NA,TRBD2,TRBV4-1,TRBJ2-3,CASSQEAPSGGAYRTDTQYF,TGCGCCAGCAGCCAAGAGGCCCCCAGCGGGGGGGCCTACCGCACAGATACGCAGTATTTT
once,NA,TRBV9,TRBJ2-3,CASSVGLGSTDTQYF,TGTGCCAGCAGCGTAGGGCTAGGGTCCACAGATACGCAGTATTTT
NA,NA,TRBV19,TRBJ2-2,CASSIGSLDGTGELFF,TGTGCCAGTAGTATAGGTAGTCTAGACGGGACCGGGGAGCTGTTTTTT
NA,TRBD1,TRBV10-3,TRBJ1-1,CAISETPSGTGQNTEAFF,TGTGCCATCAGTGAGACTCCGTCCGGGACAGGGCAGAACACTGAAGCTTTCTTT
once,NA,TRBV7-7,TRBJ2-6,CASSPTTGPSGANVLTF,TGTGCCAGCAGCCCGACTACAGGGCCCTCAGGGGCCAACGTCCTGACTTTC
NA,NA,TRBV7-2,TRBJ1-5,CASSLVGGINQPQHF,TGTGCCAGCAGCTTAGTAGGGGGTATCAATCAGCCCCAGCATTTT
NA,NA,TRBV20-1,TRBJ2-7,CSASPPGTYEQYF,TGCAGTGCTAGTCCCCCAGGGACCTACGAGCAGTACTTC
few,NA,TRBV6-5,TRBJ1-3,CASSYSANSGNTIYF,TGTGCCAGCAGTTACTCGGCTAACTCTGGAAACACCATATATTTT
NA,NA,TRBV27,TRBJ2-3,CASSLGDTQYF,TGTGCCAGCAGTTTAGGGGATACGCAGTATTTT
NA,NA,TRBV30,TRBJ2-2,CAWSSHYTGELFF,TGTGCCTGGAGTTCACATTACACCGGGGAGCTGTTTTTT
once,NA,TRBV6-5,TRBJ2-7,CASSFRDTYTHEQYF,TGTGCCAGCAGTTTCCGCGACACCTATACACACGAGCAGTACTTC
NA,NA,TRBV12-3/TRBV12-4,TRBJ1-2,CASSLSGNYGYTF,TGTGCCAGCAGTTTGTCCGGCAACTATGGCTACACCTTC
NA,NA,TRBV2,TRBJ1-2,CASSVDFGYTF,TGTGCCAGCAGTGTGGACTTTGGCTACACCTTC
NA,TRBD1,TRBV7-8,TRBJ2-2,CASSLTGGNTGKLFF,TGTGCCAGCAGCTTGACAGGGGGGAACACCGGGAAGCTGTTTTTT
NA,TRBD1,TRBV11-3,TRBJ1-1,CASSPGTGRDTEAFF,TGTGCCAGCAGCCCGGGGACAGGGCGAGATACTGAAGCTTTCTTT
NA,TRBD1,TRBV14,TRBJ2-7,CASSGQGDYEQYF,TGTGCCAGCAGCGGACAGGGGGACTACGAGCAGTACTTC
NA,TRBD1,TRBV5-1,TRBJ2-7,CASSLGGTGEIYEQYF,TGCGCCAGCAGCTTGGGAGGGACAGGGGAGATCTACGAGCAGTACTTC
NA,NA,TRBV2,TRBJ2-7,CATNPTEGRTYEQYF,TGTGCCACCAACCCGACGGAAGGGAGAACTTACGAGCAGTACTTC